One and the same sample provided the 21 T cell receptor beta chains below, sequenced in a study of siplizumab effects on memory and regulatory T cells. Sequencing was performed with immunoSEQ multiplex PCR; in TCRdb, only in-frame clones are kept and a portion is missing. The sample carries 99,000 or so clones, approximately 94% recorded once. What was sequenced was CD4+ T cells sorted from blood. The origin of the receptors is a human donor in good health.

This rearrangement joins TRBV10-3 to TRBJ1-2, with TRBD1 matching 7 bases. Trimming removed 0 bases from V and 4 bases from J; junction bases left unmatched: 5. The CDR3 extends over 15 amino acids. Germline CDR1 reads ENHRY; CDR2 reads SYGVKD. CDR3 DNA: TGTGCCATCAGTGAGTCCCGGACAGGACTCTATGGCTACACCTTC. Protein product: CAISESRTGLYGYTF.

The chain is built from TRBV5-1 and TRBJ2-7; the D gene is possibly TRBD2 (5 bases). Trimming left V 1 base short and J 2 bases short, with 10 bases between. This CDR3 spans 14 amino acids. Germline V gene data show CDR1 as SGHRS and CDR2 as YFSETQ. In DNA form, the CDR3 reads TGCGCCAGCAGCTTGTTAAGCGGCACCTACGAGCAGTACTTC. This codes for CASSLLSGTYEQYF.

The chain employs TRBV30 and TRBJ1-1; D gene unclear. Germline V gene sequence: CDR1 GTSNPN, CDR2 SVGIG (reference sequence). The V gene lost 2 bases and the J gene lost 0 bases, with 10 bases spanning the gap. The CDR3 has 14 residues. In DNA, the CDR3 is TGTGCCTGGAGTAAAGACATCCTGAACACTGAAGCTTTCTTT. Translating it yields CAWSKDILNTEAFF.

The rearrangement joins TRBV30 to TRBJ1-2; the match to TRBD1 covers 11 bases. In germline, CDR1 is GTSNPN, CDR2 SVGIG (reference sequence). There are 13 residues in the CDR3. J lost 7 bases, V lost 5 bases, and 6 bases had no gene match. The CDR3 DNA reads TGTGCCTGGGCCGGGACAGGGGGGGCTGGCTACACCTTC. Its translation is CAWAGTGGAGYTF.

The count of this clone is one. The chain employs TRBV7-3 and TRBJ2-2; D gene uncertain. The germline V gene encodes CDR1 SGHTA and CDR2 FQGTGA. The CDR3 sequence is 13 residues long. Trimming removed 6 bases at V and 0 bases at J, with 5 bases between. The CDR3 spells CASRSTNTGELFF. CDR3 DNA sequence: TGTGCCAGCAGAAGTACGAACACCGGGGAGCTGTTTTTT.

V usage is TRBV11-1 and J usage is TRBJ2-6; TRBD1 aligns across 9 bases. The V and J ends lost 4 bases and 2 bases, in that order; junction bases with no gene match: 0. Looked up from germline, CDR1 is SGHAT and CDR2 is FQDESV (reference sequence). The CDR3 extends over 15 amino acids. CDR3 DNA: TGTGCCAGCAGCTGGACAGGGGCTGGGGCCAACGTCCTGACTTTC. This codes for CASSWTGAGANVLTF.

This clone was seen a handful of times. V usage is TRBV19 and J usage is TRBJ2-7; D is undetermined. Germline assignment: CDR1 LNHDA and CDR2 SQIVND (reference sequence). This CDR3 has 12 residues. Trimming removed 5 bases at V and 6 bases at J, with 11 bases between. The CDR3 DNA reads TGTGCCAGTAGTTCCCAGGAAGGCGAGCAGTACTTC. Residues: CASSSQEGEQYF.

The V call is TRBV7-9, the J call TRBJ1-1; D is perhaps TRBD1 (6 bases). Trimming shortened V by 5 bases and J by 1 base, and 26 bases separated the two germline ends. Germline CDR1 and CDR2: SEHNR and FQNEAQ (reference sequence). CDR3 size: 19 residues. The CDR3 region has the DNA TGTGCCAGCAGCGCATGGAGAGGACAGACGATATCTGAGAACACTGAAGCTTTCTTT. This translates into CASSAWRGQTISENTEAFF.

CDR3 nucleotide sequence: TGTGCCATCAGTGCCGGGACAGGGGTGTTTGCTGCTGGAAACACCATATATTTT. Translation gives CAISAGTGVFAAGNTIYF. The rearrangement uses TRBV10-3 and TRBJ1-3; 10 nucleotides agree with TRBD1. V was clipped by 4 bases and J by 2 bases; unmatched bases: 11. The CDR3 consists of 18 residues. Germline V gene sequence: CDR1 ENHRY, CDR2 SYGVKD.

A single count supports this clone. The genes are TRBV10-3 and TRBJ1-2; D possibly corresponds to TRBD1 (6 bases). This CDR3 has 16 residues. Germline CDR1 is ENHRY and CDR2 is SYGVKD. V was clipped by 6 bases and J by 7 bases, with 24 bases between them. CDR3 amino acids: CAIRVGTSAREGGYTF. The CDR3 nucleotides are TGTGCCATCAGGGTGGGGACATCGGCAAGAGAGGGTGGCTACACCTTC.

This chain joins TRBV6-5 and TRBJ1-6, with a tentative D call TRBD1 (5 bases). Germline lookup yields CDR1 MNHEY and CDR2 SVGAGI. V lost 2 bases to trimming and J lost 9 bases, with 11 bases between them. This CDR3 is built from 14 residues. The CDR3 loop reads CASSYARGVSPLHF. The CDR3 DNA is TGTGCCAGCAGTTACGCCAGAGGGGTTTCACCCCTCCACTTT.

The rearrangement uses TRBV9 and TRBJ2-7; 12 bases are a match to TRBD2. Germline CDR1 reads SGDLS; CDR2 reads YYNGEE. The junction had 11 bases not matched to a gene; V was cut back by 0 bases and J by 7 bases. The CDR3 is 17 residues long. The CDR3 loop is CASSVDLAGGPRGEQYF. The CDR3 DNA reads TGTGCCAGCAGCGTAGACCTAGCGGGAGGGCCGAGGGGTGAGCAGTACTTC.

The rearrangement joins TRBV5-4 to TRBJ2-7, with TRBD1 identical over 11 bases. The CDR3 has 15 amino acids. Germline V CDR1 and CDR2: SGHNT, YYREEE (reference sequence). The V segment lost 5 bases and the J segment 6 bases; nucleotides outside the gene matches: 10. The DNA of the CDR3 is TGTGCCAGCAGATCCGCGGACAGGGGGCTTAGCGAGCAGTACTTC. Its translation: CASRSADRGLSEQYF.

The CDR3 protein is CASSLWTSGRGGPSDEQFF. The CDR3 DNA sequence: TGCGCCAGCAGCTTATGGACTAGCGGGAGGGGAGGGCCCTCGGATGAGCAGTTCTTC. The chain couples TRBV5-1 to TRBJ2-1, with 15 bases that match TRBD2. V lost 2 bases and J lost 8; bases outside the gene matches: 14. Germline CDR1 SGHRS, CDR2 YFSETQ. The CDR3 loop spans 19 amino acids.

The chain uses TRBV5-6 and TRBJ1-1, with D maybe TRBD1 (5 bases). The germline V gene has CDR1 SGHDT and CDR2 YYEEEE. V gave up 4 bases and J gave up 10 bases, with 17 bases separating them. The length of the CDR3 is 13 residues. The CDR3 spells CASSPPGGWGAFF. In nucleotides, the CDR3 is TGTGCCAGCAGCCCACCCGGGGGGTGGGGAGCTTTCTTT.

CDR3 bases: TGTGCCAGTAGTATAAGTACTAGCGGGAGTTTGAACATTCAGTACTTC. Translation: CASSISTSGSLNIQYF. The genes are TRBV19 and TRBJ2-4; 11 bases agree with TRBD2. V was clipped by 2 bases and J by 7 bases; unmatched bases: 7. This CDR3 region has 16 residues. Per the germline V gene, CDR1 is LNHDA and CDR2 is SQIVND (reference sequence). The entire variable domain, with the rest obtained from reference TRBV19 and TRBJ2-4, is as follows: DGGITQSPKYLFRKEGQNVTLSCEQNLNHDAMYWYRQDPGQGLRLIYYSQIVNDFQKGDIAEGYSVSREKKESFPLTVTSAQKNPTAFYLCASSISTSGSLNIQYFGAGTRLSVL.

This chain uses TRBV5-4 with TRBJ1-2; a possible D gene is TRBD1 (5 bases). The CDR3 length is 15 residues. CDR1 and CDR2 from the germline V gene are SGHNT and YYREEE (reference sequence). Deletions cut 4 bases from V and 2 bases from J, with 15 bases between. Written as DNA, the CDR3 is TGTGCCAGCAGCCGGACTACGACAGCCAACTATGGCTACACCTTC. Its translation is CASSRTTTANYGYTF.

The chain has TRBV14 and TRBJ2-7; TRBD2 matches at 14 bases. Germline V gene data show CDR1 as SGHDN and CDR2 as FVKESK. CDR3 size: 15 residues. The J segment lost 2 bases and the V segment lost 3 bases, leaving 0 bases of the junction unmatched. CDR3 DNA sequence: TGTGCCAGCAGCCAGACTAGCGGGGGGGCCTACGAGCAGTACTTC. This translates into CASSQTSGGAYEQYF.

This rearrangement joins TRBV5-1 to TRBJ1-1; D is possibly TRBD1 (6 bases). Germline loops: CDR1 SGHRS, CDR2 YFSETQ. The V end was cut by 8 bases, the J end by 6 bases, with 23 bases between. The CDR3 has 15 amino acids. CDR3 DNA sequence: TGCGCCAGTTCGGCCCGACGGAGGGGGGCCGCTGAAGCTTTCTTT. It yields the protein CASSARRRGAAEAFF.

V gene TRBV19 combines with J gene TRBJ2-3; no firm D call. This CDR3 contains 11 residues. In germline, CDR1 is LNHDA, CDR2 SQIVND (reference sequence). V shed 6 bases and J shed 3 bases, with 4 bases lying between them. DNA of the CDR3: TGTGCCAGTAGCAAAACAGATACGCAGTATTTT. Amino acids: CASSKTDTQYF.

The J gene is TRBJ2-3, the V gene TRBV29-1; no clear D. The germline V gene encodes CDR1 SQVTM and CDR2 ANQGSEA. This CDR3 contains 14 residues. Trimming pared 1 base from V and 1 base from J, leaving 9 bases between. CDR3 residues: CSVEGGLRTDTQYF. For the CDR3, the DNA is TGCAGCGTTGAAGGTGGTTTACGCACAGATACGCAGTATTTT.